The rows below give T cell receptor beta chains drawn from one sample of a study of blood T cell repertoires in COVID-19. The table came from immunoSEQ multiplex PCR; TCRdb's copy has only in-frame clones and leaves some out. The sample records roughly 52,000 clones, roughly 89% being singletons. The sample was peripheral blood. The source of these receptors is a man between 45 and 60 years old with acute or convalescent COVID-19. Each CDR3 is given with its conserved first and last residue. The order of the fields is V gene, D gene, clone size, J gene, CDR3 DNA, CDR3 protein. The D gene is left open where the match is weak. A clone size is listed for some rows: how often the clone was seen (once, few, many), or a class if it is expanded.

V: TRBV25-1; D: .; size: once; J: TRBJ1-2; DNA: TGTGCCAGCAGTGACCCCGGACGGGGAAGCTATGGCTACACCTTC; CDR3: CASSDPGRGSYGYTF
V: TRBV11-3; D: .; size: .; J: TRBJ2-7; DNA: TGTGCCAGCAGCTTAGAGTGGACAGACTCCTACGAGCAGTACTTC; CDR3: CASSLEWTDSYEQYF
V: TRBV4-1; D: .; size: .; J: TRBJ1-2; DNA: TGCGCCAGCAGCCAAGAGTCCGGGTCCTACACCTTC; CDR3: CASSQESGSYTF
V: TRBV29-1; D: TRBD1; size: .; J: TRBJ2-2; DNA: TGCAGCGCTGTGGATACAGGGGTAACCGGGGAGCTGTTTTTT; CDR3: CSAVDTGVTGELFF
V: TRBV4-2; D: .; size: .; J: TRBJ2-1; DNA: TGTGCCAGCAGCCAAGAAGCAGGGAATGAGCAGTTCTTC; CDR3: CASSQEAGNEQFF
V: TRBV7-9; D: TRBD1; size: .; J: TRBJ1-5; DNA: TGTGCCAGCAGCTCCACGACAGGGAGCAAGAATCAGCCCCAGCATTTT; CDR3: CASSSTTGSKNQPQHF
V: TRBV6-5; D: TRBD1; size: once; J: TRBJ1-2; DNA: TGTGCCAGCAGTCCCGGGACAGGGAACTATGGCTACACCTTC; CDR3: CASSPGTGNYGYTF
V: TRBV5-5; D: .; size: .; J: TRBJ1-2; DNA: TGTGCCAGCACCCTGACTCGAATGGGAGGTAGCTACACCTTC; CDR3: CASTLTRMGGSYTF
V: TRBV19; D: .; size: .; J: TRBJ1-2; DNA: TGTGCCAGCAGACCCGACGGACTTCTCTATGGCTACACCTTC; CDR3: CASRPDGLLYGYTF
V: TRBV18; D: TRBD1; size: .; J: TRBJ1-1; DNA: TGTGCCAGCTCGCCAGGGACAGGGTTGACTGAAGCTTTCTTT; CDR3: CASSPGTGLTEAFF
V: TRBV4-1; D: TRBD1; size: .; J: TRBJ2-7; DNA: TGCGCCAGCAGTCCCGGGACAGGGGGCTACGAGCAGTACTTC; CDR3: CASSPGTGGYEQYF
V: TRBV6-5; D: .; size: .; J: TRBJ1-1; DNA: TGTGCCAGCAAGAAGTCAGAGTTGGAGGGGGCTTTCTTT; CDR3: CASKKSELEGAFF
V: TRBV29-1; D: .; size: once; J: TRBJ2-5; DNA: TGCAGCGTTGTCGGGACAAGGGGGGGTCAAGAGACCCAGTACTTC; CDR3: CSVVGTRGGQETQYF
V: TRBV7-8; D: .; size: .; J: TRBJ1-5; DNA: TGTGCCAGCAGCTTAGCACTGTCAGGGAATCAGCCCCAGCATTTT; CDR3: CASSLALSGNQPQHF
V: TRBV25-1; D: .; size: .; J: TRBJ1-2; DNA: TGTGCCAGCAGTGCCCGGGACTTTGGGAACTATGGCTACACCTTC; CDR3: CASSARDFGNYGYTF
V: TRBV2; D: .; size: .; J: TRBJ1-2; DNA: TGTGCCAGCAGCCCGGACTCCAACTATGGCTACACCTTC; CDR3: CASSPDSNYGYTF
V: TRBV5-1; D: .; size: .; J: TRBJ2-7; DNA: TGCGCCAGCAGCTTGCGCCAGGAATACGAGCAGTACTTC; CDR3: CASSLRQEYEQYF
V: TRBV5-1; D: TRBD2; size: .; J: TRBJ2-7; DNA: TGCGCCAGCAGACCATCGGGACTAGCGGGAGGGCGCGAGCAGTACTTC; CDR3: CASRPSGLAGGREQYF
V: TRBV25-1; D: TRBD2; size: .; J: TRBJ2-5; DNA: TGTGCCAGCAGTGAAAGGGCTAGCGGTCTGGGCGGGGAGACCCAGTACTTC; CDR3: CASSERASGLGGETQYF
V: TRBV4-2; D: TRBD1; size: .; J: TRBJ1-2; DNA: TGTGCCAGCAGCCAAACCCACCGGGACAGGGACTATGGCTACACCTTC; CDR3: CASSQTHRDRDYGYTF
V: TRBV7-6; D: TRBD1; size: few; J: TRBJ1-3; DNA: TGTGCCAGCTCGTGGGGGACAGGAGGAAACACCATATATTTT; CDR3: CASSWGTGGNTIYF
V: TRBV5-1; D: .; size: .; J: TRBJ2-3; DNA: TGCGCCAGCAGCTTGGACCGGGGAAGCACAGATACGCAGTATTTT; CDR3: CASSLDRGSTDTQYF
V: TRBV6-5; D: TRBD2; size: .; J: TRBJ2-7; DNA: TGTGCCAGCAACAAACTAGCGGGGGACTACGAGCAGTACTTC; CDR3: CASNKLAGDYEQYF
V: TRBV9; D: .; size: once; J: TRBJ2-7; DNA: TGTGCCAGCAGCGTAGGACATTTATACGAGCAGTACTTC; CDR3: CASSVGHLYEQYF
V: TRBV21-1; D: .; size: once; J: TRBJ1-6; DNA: TGTGCCAGCAGCAAAGAGGGGGCGCGAAATTCACCCCTCCACTTT; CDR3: CASSKEGARNSPLHF
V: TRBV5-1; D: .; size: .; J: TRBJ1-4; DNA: TGCGCCAGCAGCTTGATCCCAGGGGATAGTGAAAAACTGTTTTTT; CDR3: CASSLIPGDSEKLFF
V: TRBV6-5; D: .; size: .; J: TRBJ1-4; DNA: TGTGCCAGCAGTTACGGGGGGGCGGCAACTAATGAAAAACTGTTTTTT; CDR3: CASSYGGAATNEKLFF
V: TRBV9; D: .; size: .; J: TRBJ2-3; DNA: TGTGCCAGCAGCGTTGCAGACGGAGGCACAGATACGCAGTATTTT; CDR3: CASSVADGGTDTQYF
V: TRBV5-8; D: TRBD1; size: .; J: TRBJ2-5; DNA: TGTGCCAGCAGCCTCCCTTGGACAGGGGGCCAAGAGACCCAGTACTTC; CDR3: CASSLPWTGGQETQYF
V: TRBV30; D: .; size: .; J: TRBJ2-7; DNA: TGTGCCTGGAGTGGAGGCTCCGAGCAGTACTTC; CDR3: CAWSGGSEQYF
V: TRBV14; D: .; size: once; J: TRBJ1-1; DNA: TGTGCCAGCAGCCCCCGGGTAGGGGCCGGGAACACTGAAGCTTTCTTT; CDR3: CASSPRVGAGNTEAFF
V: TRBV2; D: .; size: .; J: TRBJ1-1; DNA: TGTGCCAGCAGGGAGGGAAGTTTGGGTGAAGCTTTCTTT; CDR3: CASREGSLGEAFF
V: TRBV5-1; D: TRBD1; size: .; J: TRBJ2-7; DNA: TGCGCCAGCAGCTTGGGACAGGGCTCCTACGAGCAGTACTTC; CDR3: CASSLGQGSYEQYF
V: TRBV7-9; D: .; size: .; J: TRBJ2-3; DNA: TGTGCCAGCAGCTCAGGTAGCACAGATACGCAGTATTTT; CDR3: CASSSGSTDTQYF
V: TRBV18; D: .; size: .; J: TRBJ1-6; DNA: TGTGCCAGCTCACCAAATTGGCCGGGAGAGGGTTCACCCCTCCACTTT; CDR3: CASSPNWPGEGSPLHF
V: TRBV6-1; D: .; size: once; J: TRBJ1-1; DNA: TGTGCCAGCAGTGAGTTCGGGGAAGGAAACACTGAAGCTTTCTTT; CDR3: CASSEFGEGNTEAFF
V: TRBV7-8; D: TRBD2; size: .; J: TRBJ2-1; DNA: TGTGCCAGCAGCTTAGGAGCGGGAGAACGTTATGAGCAGTTCTTC; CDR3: CASSLGAGERYEQFF
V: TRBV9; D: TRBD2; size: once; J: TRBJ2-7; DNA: TGTGCCAGCAGCGAGTACCAAGCGGGACCTTCCTACGAGCAGTACTTC; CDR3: CASSEYQAGPSYEQYF
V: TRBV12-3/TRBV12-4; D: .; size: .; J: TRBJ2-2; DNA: TGTGCCAGCAGTCTGACAGTGGCCGGGGAGCTGTTTTTT; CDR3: CASSLTVAGELFF
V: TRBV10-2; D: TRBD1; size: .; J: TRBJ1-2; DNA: TGCGCCAGCAGCCAGGACAGGGGCTATGGCTACACCTTC; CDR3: CASSQDRGYGYTF
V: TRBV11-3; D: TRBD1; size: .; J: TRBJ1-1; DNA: TGTGCCAGCAGGTCTACAGGGGGTAGCACTGAAGCTTTCTTT; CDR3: CASRSTGGSTEAFF